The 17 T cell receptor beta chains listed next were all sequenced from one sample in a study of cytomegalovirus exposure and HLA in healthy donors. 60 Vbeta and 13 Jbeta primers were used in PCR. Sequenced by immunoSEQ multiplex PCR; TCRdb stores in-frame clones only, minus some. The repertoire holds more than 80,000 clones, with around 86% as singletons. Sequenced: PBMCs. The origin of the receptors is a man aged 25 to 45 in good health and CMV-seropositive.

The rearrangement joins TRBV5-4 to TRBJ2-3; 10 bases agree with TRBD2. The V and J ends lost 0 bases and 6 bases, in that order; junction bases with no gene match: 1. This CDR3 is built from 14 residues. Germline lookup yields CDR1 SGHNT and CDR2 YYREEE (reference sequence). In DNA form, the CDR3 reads TGTGCCAGCAGCTTGGTAGCGGGGGGTGATACGCAGTATTTT. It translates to CASSLVAGGDTQYF.

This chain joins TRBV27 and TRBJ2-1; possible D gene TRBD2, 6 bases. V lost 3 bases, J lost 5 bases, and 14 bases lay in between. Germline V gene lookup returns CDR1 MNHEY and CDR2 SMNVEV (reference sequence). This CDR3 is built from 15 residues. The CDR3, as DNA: TGTGCCAGCAGTTTTAGCGGAGGCCGCCACAATGAGCAGTTCTTC. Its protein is CASSFSGGRHNEQFF.

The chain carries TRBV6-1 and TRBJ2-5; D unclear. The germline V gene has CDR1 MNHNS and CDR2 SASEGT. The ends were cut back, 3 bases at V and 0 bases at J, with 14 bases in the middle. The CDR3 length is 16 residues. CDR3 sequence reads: CASSETPPMYQETQYF. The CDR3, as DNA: TGTGCCAGCAGTGAGACTCCGCCTATGTACCAAGAGACCCAGTACTTC.

The CDR3 DNA reads as TGTGCCAGCATTAAAGCCGGGGGAAACACTGAAGCTTTCTTT. Translated, it gives CASIKAGGNTEAFF. This chain links TRBV7-9 with TRBJ1-1; D may be TRBD1 (5 bases). V lost 7 bases, J lost 2 bases, and 14 bases lay in between. The CDR3 is made up of 14 amino acids. Per germline, CDR1 SEHNR and CDR2 FQNEAQ (reference sequence).

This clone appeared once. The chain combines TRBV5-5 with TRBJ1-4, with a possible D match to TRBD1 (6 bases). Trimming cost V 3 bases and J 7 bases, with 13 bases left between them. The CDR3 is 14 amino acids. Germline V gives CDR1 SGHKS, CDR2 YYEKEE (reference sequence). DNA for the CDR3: TGTGCCAGCAGCTGGCAGGGAGGGGGTGAAAAACTGTTTTTT. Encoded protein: CASSWQGGGEKLFF.

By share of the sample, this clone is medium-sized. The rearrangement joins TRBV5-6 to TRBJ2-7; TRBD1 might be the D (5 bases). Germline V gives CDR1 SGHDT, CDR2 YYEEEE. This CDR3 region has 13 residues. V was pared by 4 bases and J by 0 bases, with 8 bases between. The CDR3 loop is CASSPTDSYEQYF. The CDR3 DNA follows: TGTGCCAGCAGCCCGACAGACTCCTACGAGCAGTACTTC. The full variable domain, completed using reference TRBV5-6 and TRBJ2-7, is DAGVTQSPTHLIKTRGQQVTLRCSPKSGHDTVSWYQQALGQGPQFIFQYYEEEERQRGNFPDRFSGHQFPNYSSELNVNALLLGDSALYLCASSPTDSYEQYFGPGTRLTVT.

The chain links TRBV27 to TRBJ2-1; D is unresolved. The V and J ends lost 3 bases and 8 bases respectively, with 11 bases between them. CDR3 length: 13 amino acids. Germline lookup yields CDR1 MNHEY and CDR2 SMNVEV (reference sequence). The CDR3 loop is CASSFSLVDEQFF. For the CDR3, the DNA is TGTGCCAGCAGTTTCTCCCTAGTCGATGAGCAGTTCTTC.

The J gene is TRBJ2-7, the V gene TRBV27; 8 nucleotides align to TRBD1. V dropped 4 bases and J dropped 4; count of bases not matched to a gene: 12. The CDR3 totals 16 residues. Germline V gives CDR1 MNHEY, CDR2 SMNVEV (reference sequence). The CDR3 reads CASSSFRGRDQYEQYF. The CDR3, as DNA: TGTGCCAGCAGTTCCTTCAGGGGGCGAGACCAGTACGAGCAGTACTTC.

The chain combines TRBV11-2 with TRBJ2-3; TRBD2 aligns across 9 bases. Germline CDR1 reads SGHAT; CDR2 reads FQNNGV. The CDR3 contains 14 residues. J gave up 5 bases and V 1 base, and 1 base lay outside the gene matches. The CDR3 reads CASSLVSGRDTQYF. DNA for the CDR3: TGTGCCAGCAGCTTAGTTAGCGGGAGAGATACGCAGTATTTT. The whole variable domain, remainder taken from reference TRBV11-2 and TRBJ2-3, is EAGVAQSPRYKIIEKRQSVAFWCNPISGHATLYWYQQILGQGPKLLIQFQNNGVVDDSQLPKDRFSAERLKGVDSTLKIQPAKLEDSAVYLCASSLVSGRDTQYFGPGTRLTVL.

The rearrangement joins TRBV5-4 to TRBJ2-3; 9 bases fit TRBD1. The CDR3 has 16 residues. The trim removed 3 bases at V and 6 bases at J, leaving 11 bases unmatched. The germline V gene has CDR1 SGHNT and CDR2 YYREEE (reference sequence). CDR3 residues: CASSWGRDREEDTQYF. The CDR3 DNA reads TGTGCCAGCAGCTGGGGCCGGGACAGGGAAGAGGATACGCAGTATTTT.

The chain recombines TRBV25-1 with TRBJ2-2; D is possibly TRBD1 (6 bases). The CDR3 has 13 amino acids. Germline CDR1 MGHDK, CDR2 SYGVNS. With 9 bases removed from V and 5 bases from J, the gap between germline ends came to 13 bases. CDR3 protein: CASGFTGTGELFF. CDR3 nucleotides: TGTGCCAGTGGATTCACAGGGACCGGGGAGCTGTTTTTT.

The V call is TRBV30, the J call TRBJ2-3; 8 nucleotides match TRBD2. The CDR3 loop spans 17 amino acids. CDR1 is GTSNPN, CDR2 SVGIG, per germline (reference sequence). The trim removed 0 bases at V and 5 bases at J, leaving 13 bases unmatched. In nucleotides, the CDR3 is TGTGCCTGGAGTGTACGAAGTAGCGGGATGCAGGGAGATACGCAGTATTTT. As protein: CAWSVRSSGMQGDTQYF.

The CDR3 DNA sequence: TGTGCCAGCAGTTTCGGACAGGGGCACCCTGGGCAGCCCCAGCATTTT. Residues: CASSFGQGHPGQPQHF. The V call is TRBV28, the J call TRBJ1-5, with 9 bases lining up with TRBD1. V trimming: 3 bases; J trimming: 7 bases; junction bases outside the gene matches: 10. This CDR3 has 16 amino acids. In germline, CDR1 is MDHEN, CDR2 SYDVKM.

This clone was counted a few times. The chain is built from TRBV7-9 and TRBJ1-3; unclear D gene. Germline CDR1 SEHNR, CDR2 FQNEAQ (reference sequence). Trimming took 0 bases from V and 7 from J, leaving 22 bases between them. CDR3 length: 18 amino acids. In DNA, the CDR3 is TGTGCCAGCAGCTTAGCAGGAGGGCTCCCTCCTCTAGGTAACACCATATATTTT. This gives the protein CASSLAGGLPPLGNTIYF.

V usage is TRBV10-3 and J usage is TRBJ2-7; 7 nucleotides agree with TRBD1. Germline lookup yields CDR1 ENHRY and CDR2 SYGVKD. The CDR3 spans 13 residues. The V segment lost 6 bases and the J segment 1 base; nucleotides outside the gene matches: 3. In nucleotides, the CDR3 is TGTGCCATCAGACAGACAGGGTCCTACGAGCAGTACTTC. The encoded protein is CAIRQTGSYEQYF.

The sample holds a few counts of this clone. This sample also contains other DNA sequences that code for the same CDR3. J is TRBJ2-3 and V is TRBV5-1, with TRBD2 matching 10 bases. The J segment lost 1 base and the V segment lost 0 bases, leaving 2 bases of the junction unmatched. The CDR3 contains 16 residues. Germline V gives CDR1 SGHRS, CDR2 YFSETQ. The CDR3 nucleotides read TGCGCCAGCAGCTTGGGAGGGACTAGCGGCACAGATACGCAGTATTTT. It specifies CASSLGGTSGTDTQYF.

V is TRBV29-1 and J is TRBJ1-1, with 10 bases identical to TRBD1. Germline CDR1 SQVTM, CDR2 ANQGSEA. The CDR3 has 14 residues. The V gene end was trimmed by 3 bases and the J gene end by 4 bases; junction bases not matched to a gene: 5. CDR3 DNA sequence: TGCAGCGTTGAGTTTCGGACAGGGGGCACTGAAGCTTTCTTT. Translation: CSVEFRTGGTEAFF.